What follows are 14 T cell receptor beta chains derived from one specimen sequenced in a study of PD-1 blockade in classical Hodgkin lymphoma. The table came from immunoSEQ multiplex PCR; TCRdb's copy has only in-frame clones and leaves some out. There are around 45,000 clones in the sample; around 72% occur only once, and 2.5% to 3.5% lies in the top ten. With no exception, relapse followed autologous stem cell transplantation in all patients, and brentuximab vedotin exposure varied. Source: peripheral blood mononuclear cells (PBMCs), taken before the second cycle of nivolumab. Receptor source: a human donor with classical Hodgkin lymphoma.

This sequence joins TRBV28 and TRBJ2-7, with D unresolved. The germline V and J ends were trimmed by 3 bases and 3 bases, with 21 bases remaining between them. Germline CDR1 MDHEN, CDR2 SYDVKM. The CDR3 extends over 17 amino acids. The CDR3 spells CASSLHFRLLINYEQYF. DNA for the CDR3: TGTGCCAGCAGTTTGCACTTCCGACTCCTAATCAACTACGAGCAGTACTTC.

This clone came up once. The chain has TRBV7-6 and TRBJ2-5; TRBD1 or TRBD2 may be the D gene (7 bases each). The germline V and J ends were trimmed by 5 bases and 1 base, with 20 bases remaining between them. The CDR3 covers 17 residues. Germline loops: CDR1 SGHVS, CDR2 FNYEAQ. The CDR3 here is CASSPGGVAEIQETQYF. CDR3 in DNA: TGTGCCAGCAGCCCAGGGGGGGTAGCCGAGATCCAAGAGACCCAGTACTTC. The whole variable domain, filled in from reference TRBV7-6 and TRBJ2-5, reads GAGVSQSPRYKVTKRGQDVALRCDPISGHVSLYWYRQALGQGPEFLTYFNYEAQQDKSGLPNDRFSAERPEGSISTLTIQRTEQRDSAMYRCASSPGGVAEIQETQYFGPGTRLLVL.

V is TRBV29-1 and J is TRBJ2-3; D remains ambiguous. CDR1 is SQVTM, CDR2 ANQGSEA, per germline. The V gene lost 6 bases and the J gene lost 5 bases, with 9 bases spanning the gap. The CDR3 runs to 11 residues. CDR3 DNA sequence: TGCAGCGTCCCTAAAGGAGATACGCAGTATTTT. Its protein is CSVPKGDTQYF.

This clone has a handful of counts. The V gene is TRBV28, the J gene TRBJ1-1; no firm D call. Germline lookup yields CDR1 MDHEN and CDR2 SYDVKM. The length of the CDR3 is 14 residues. V was pared by 5 bases and J by 6 bases, with 16 bases between. The CDR3 region has the DNA TGTGCCAGCAGTCCCCTGACCCCGGGATCTGAAGCTTTCTTT. Encoded protein: CASSPLTPGSEAFF.

This clone has more than one count but fewer than ten. The genes are TRBV28 and TRBJ2-7, with D tentatively TRBD2 (5 bases). Trimming removed 4 bases at V and 6 bases at J, with 13 bases between. CDR1 MDHEN and CDR2 SYDVKM come from the germline V gene. There are 13 residues in the CDR3. The CDR3 nucleotides are TGTGCCAGCAGTTGGGAGCCGACCTCCGAGCAGTACTTC. This sequence encodes CASSWEPTSEQYF. The whole variable domain, remainder taken from reference TRBV28 and TRBJ2-7, is DVKVTQSSRYLVKRTGEKVFLECVQDMDHENMFWYRQDPGLGLRLIYFSYDVKMKEKGDIPEGYSVSREKKERFSLILESASTNQTSMYLCASSWEPTSEQYFGPGTRLTVT.

The rearrangement links TRBV19 to TRBJ1-4; TRBD1 matches 8 bases. The V and J ends lost 6 bases and 5 bases, in that order; junction bases with no gene match: 5. Per the germline V gene, CDR1 is LNHDA and CDR2 is SQIVND (reference sequence). CDR3 length: 14 amino acids. CDR3: CASRTGVWNEKLFF. The CDR3 coding sequence is TGTGCCAGTAGGACAGGGGTTTGGAATGAAAAACTGTTTTTT.

This rearrangement joins TRBV10-3 to TRBJ2-7; D gene uncertain. Germline V gene lookup returns CDR1 ENHRY and CDR2 SYGVKD. V lost 4 bases and J 3 bases, leaving 13 bases between the germline ends. The CDR3 is 14 amino acids. CDR3 sequence (DNA): TGTGCCATCAGTGCGGCAACAGCTTTCTACGAGCAGTACTTC. Translating it yields CAISAATAFYEQYF.

The CDR3 DNA reads TGTGCCAGCAGGCTGGCCAGACTGAACACTGAAGCTTTCTTT. Encoded protein: CASRLARLNTEAFF. The J gene is TRBJ1-1, the V gene TRBV7-2; D remains unclear. With 6 bases removed from V and 0 bases from J, the gap between germline ends came to 11 bases. This CDR3 is 14 amino acids long. The germline CDR1 and CDR2 sequences are SGHTA and FQGNSA.

V is TRBV28 and J is TRBJ1-2; D is possibly TRBD1 (6 bases). This CDR3 comprises 18 residues. The V gene's germline CDR1 is MDHEN and CDR2 SYDVKM. The V end lost 6 bases, the J end lost 2 bases, and 25 bases lay between the germline ends. CDR3 residues: CASSPTGWGQALNYGYTF. The CDR3 bases are TGTGCCAGCAGCCCTACAGGCTGGGGGCAGGCTCTCAACTATGGCTACACCTTC.

The chain links TRBV19 to TRBJ2-1, with D unclear. CDR3 length equals 12 residues. Germline CDR1 and CDR2: LNHDA and SQIVND (reference sequence). Trimming pared 5 bases from V and 2 bases from J, leaving 4 bases between. The CDR3 DNA reads as TGTGCCAGTAGTGAGGCCTACAATGAGCAGTTCTTC. It encodes CASSEAYNEQFF. The full variable domain, with the rest looked up from reference TRBV19 and TRBJ2-1, is DGGITQSPKYLFRKEGQNVTLSCEQNLNHDAMYWYRQDPGQGLRLIYYSQIVNDFQKGDIAEGYSVSREKKESFPLTVTSAQKNPTAFYLCASSEAYNEQFFGPGTRLTVL.

This clone came up once. This chain connects TRBV5-4 to TRBJ1-1, with D possibly matching TRBD1 (6 bases). V lost 0 bases and J 5 bases, leaving 11 bases between the germline ends. The CDR3 has 14 residues. The germline V gene has CDR1 SGHNT and CDR2 YYREEE (reference sequence). This CDR3 is CASSLAGATTEAFF. Here the CDR3 DNA reads TGTGCCAGCAGCTTGGCGGGGGCCACTACTGAAGCTTTCTTT.

This chain uses TRBV4-1 with TRBJ2-2, with a tentative D call TRBD2 (5 bases). Germline assignment: CDR1 MGHRA and CDR2 YSYEKL. The V end was cut by 4 bases, the J end by 5 bases, with 8 bases between. The CDR3 has 13 residues. The CDR3 nucleotides are TGCGCCAGCAGCCTCACGGGAACCGGGGAGCTGTTTTTT. Translation: CASSLTGTGELFF.

The chain uses TRBV9 and TRBJ1-1; tentative D call: TRBD1 (5 bases). Germline loops: CDR1 SGDLS, CDR2 YYNGEE. CDR3 length equals 15 residues. The ends were cut back, 3 bases at V and 0 bases at J, with 12 bases in the middle. Here the CDR3 reads CASSAGPRMNTEAFF. The CDR3 bases are TGTGCCAGCAGCGCGGGACCGCGGATGAACACTGAAGCTTTCTTT.

V usage is TRBV9 and J usage is TRBJ2-7; D uncertain. Trimming shortened V by 4 bases and J by 5 bases, and 13 bases separated the two germline ends. CDR3 size: 13 residues. Germline CDR1 SGDLS, CDR2 YYNGEE. CDR3 coding DNA: TGTGCCAGCAGCCCTCCCCGAGGTCACGAGCAGTACTTC. This translates into CASSPPRGHEQYF.